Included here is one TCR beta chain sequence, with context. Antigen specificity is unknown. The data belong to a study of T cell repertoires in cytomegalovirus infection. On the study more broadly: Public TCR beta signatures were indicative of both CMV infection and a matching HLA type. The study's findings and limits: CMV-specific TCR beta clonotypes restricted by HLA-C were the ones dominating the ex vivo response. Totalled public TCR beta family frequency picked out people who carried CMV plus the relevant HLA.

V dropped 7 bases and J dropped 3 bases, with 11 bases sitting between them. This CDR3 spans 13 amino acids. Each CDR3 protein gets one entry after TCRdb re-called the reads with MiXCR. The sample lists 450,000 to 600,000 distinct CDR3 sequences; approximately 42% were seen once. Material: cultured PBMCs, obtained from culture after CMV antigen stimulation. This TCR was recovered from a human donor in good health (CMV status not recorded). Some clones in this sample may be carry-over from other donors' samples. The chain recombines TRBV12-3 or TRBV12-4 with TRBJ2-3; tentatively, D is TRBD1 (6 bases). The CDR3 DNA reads TGTGCCAGCACACCGCAGGGGACAGATACGCAGTATTTT. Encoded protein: CASTPQGTDTQYF.